The next 26 T cell receptor beta chains were all read from a single sample in a study of Ad26.COV2.S vaccination and SARS-CoV-2 variants. Treatment described: 19 received Ad26.COV2.S at low or high dose, single or two shots; 5 received placebo; per-sample allocation not given. Specimens were obtained on day 63 following the first vaccine or placebo injection. TCRdb keeps only in-frame clones here, not all; method: immunoSEQ multiplex PCR. Of more than 300,000 clones listed, 85% to 90% are singletons. The sequenced sample was peripheral blood, obtained in a trial of Ad26.COV2.S vaccine versus placebo. The receptors derive from a person aged 18-60 years who received the Ad26.COV2.S COVID-19 vaccine or a placebo.

This chain links TRBV25-1 with TRBJ2-6; 7 bases are a match to TRBD1. The germline CDR1 and CDR2 sequences are MGHDK and SYGVNS. Germline trimming cut 5 bases from V and 0 bases from J; bases unmatched to any gene: 4. The CDR3 totals 16 residues. CDR3 coding DNA: TGTGCCAGCAGTAGACAGGGTCCCTCTGGGGCCAACGTCCTGACTTTC. Translation gives CASSRQGPSGANVLTF.

The gene calls are TRBV7-8 and TRBJ1-1, with D unclear. This CDR3 comprises 16 residues. Germline lookup yields CDR1 SGHVS and CDR2 FQNEAQ. V lost 4 bases and J 0 bases, leaving 15 bases between the germline ends. CDR3 bases: TGTGCCAGCAGCTCGCAGAATGTCAGACTGAACACTGAAGCTTTCTTT. Translation: CASSSQNVRLNTEAFF.

The chain is built from TRBV3-1 (or the pseudogene TRBV3-2) and TRBJ2-5, with no clear D. V lost 4 bases, J lost 1 base, and 13 bases lay in between. The germline V gene has CDR1 LGHDT and CDR2 YNNKEL (reference sequence). The CDR3 is 15 amino acids. CDR3 loop: CASSPSLTTQETQYF. As DNA, the CDR3 is TGTGCCAGCAGCCCATCCCTGACGACCCAAGAGACCCAGTACTTC.

V and J are TRBV18 and TRBJ1-6; D is unresolved. Germline V gene data show CDR1 as KGHSH and CDR2 as LQKENI. V dropped 6 bases and J dropped 7 bases, with 13 bases sitting between them. The CDR3 runs to 14 residues. The CDR3 spells CASSQSGGNSPLHF. The CDR3 DNA reads as TGTGCCAGCTCCCAGTCAGGAGGGAATTCACCCCTCCACTTT.

This clone was picked up one time. V is TRBV7-2 and J is TRBJ2-2; D not resolved. This CDR3 is built from 13 residues. V was clipped by 1 base and J by 6 bases, with 6 bases between them. In germline, CDR1 is SGHTA, CDR2 FQGNSA. CDR3 DNA sequence: TGTGCCAGCAGCTTAGACATGTCCGGGGAGCTGTTTTTT. It codes for CASSLDMSGELFF.

This clone was seen a handful of times. The chain employs TRBV10-3 and TRBJ1-2, with no clear D. V shed 0 bases and J shed 7 bases, with 9 bases lying between them. CDR1 and CDR2 from the germline V gene are ENHRY and SYGVKD. The CDR3 length is 13 residues. This chain's CDR3 is CAISESGEAGYTF. The CDR3 DNA reads TGTGCCATCAGTGAGTCCGGGGAGGCTGGCTACACCTTC.

V gene TRBV9 combines with J gene TRBJ1-4; no clear D gene. The CDR3 contains 14 residues. Germline V gives CDR1 SGDLS, CDR2 YYNGEE. The V end lost 0 bases, the J end lost 4 bases, and 7 bases lay between the germline ends. CDR3 nucleotide sequence: TGTGCCAGCAGCGTAGGAGCAATTAATGAAAAACTGTTTTTT. Protein product: CASSVGAINEKLFF. Supplemented by reference TRBV9 and TRBJ1-4, the full variable domain reads DSGVTQTPKHLITATGQRVTLRCSPRSGDLSVYWYQQSLDQGLQFLIQYYNGEERAKGNILERFSAQQFPDLHSELNLSSLELGDSALYFCASSVGAINEKLFFGSGTQLSVL.

This rearrangement joins TRBV7-2 to TRBJ2-5; the D gene is possibly TRBD1 (5 bases). The CDR3 contains 12 residues. The V end lost 4 bases, the J end lost 5 bases, and 8 bases lay between the germline ends. CDR1 and CDR2 (germline): SGHTA, FQGNSA. The CDR3, as DNA: TGTGCCAGCAGCTCAGGGTTGGAGACCCAGTACTTC. Translating it yields CASSSGLETQYF.

V and J are TRBV28 and TRBJ2-2; 8 positions match TRBD1. The V and J ends lost 2 bases and 4 bases, in that order; junction bases with no gene match: 9. CDR1 is MDHEN and CDR2 is SYDVKM in the germline V gene. The CDR3 is 17 residues long. The CDR3 nucleotides are TGTGCCAGCAGTTTAGGAGGGTGGCAGGGGGCCACCGGGGAGCTGTTTTTT. Translation gives CASSLGGWQGATGELFF.

The chain carries TRBV10-3 and TRBJ1-2, with D possibly matching TRBD1 (6 bases). Trimming took 0 bases from V and 4 from J, leaving 15 bases between them. This CDR3 spans 16 amino acids. Looked up from germline, CDR1 is ENHRY and CDR2 is SYGVKD. The CDR3 sequence: CAISESIGQSFYGYTF. The CDR3 DNA is TGTGCCATCAGTGAGTCGATAGGACAGTCTTTCTATGGCTACACCTTC.

The chain employs TRBV7-3 and TRBJ2-1; no clear D gene. The CDR3 is 12 residues long. The germline V gene encodes CDR1 SGHTA and CDR2 FQGTGA. The V gene lost 5 bases and the J gene lost 12 bases, with 14 bases spanning the gap. CDR3 amino acids: CASSPVGRLQFF. The CDR3 DNA is TGTGCCAGCAGCCCCGTAGGGCGGCTGCAGTTCTTC.

This clone was detected only a few times. This rearrangement joins TRBV7-2 to TRBJ1-1, with D perhaps TRBD1 (5 bases). Trimming removed 0 bases at V and 4 bases at J, with 9 bases between. Germline V gene data show CDR1 as SGHTA and CDR2 as FQGNSA. The length of the CDR3 is 14 residues. The CDR3 sequence: CASSLARDFTEAFF. Here the CDR3 DNA reads TGTGCCAGCAGCTTAGCCAGGGATTTCACTGAAGCTTTCTTT.

This clone is a singleton in its sample. The chain has TRBV27 and TRBJ2-2, with no clear D. The V end was cut by 8 bases, the J end by 6 bases, with 10 bases between. From germline, CDR1 is MNHEY and CDR2 SMNVEV (reference sequence). The CDR3 loop spans 12 amino acids. The CDR3 reads CASARVAGELFF. CDR3 coding DNA: TGTGCCAGCGCCCGGGTTGCCGGGGAGCTGTTTTTT.

The V gene is TRBV2, the J gene TRBJ1-5; D remains unclear. Trimming pared 8 bases from V and 2 bases from J, leaving 13 bases between. The CDR3 covers 14 residues. From germline, CDR1 is SNHLY and CDR2 FYNNEI. CDR3 protein: CASRKTEGNQPQHF. CDR3 coding DNA: TGTGCCAGCCGGAAAACGGAAGGCAATCAGCCCCAGCATTTT.

The CDR3 DNA follows: TGTGCCAGCAGTTTACGGACAGGGTTTGTGAACACTGAAGCTTTCTTT. Translated, it gives CASSLRTGFVNTEAFF. The gene calls are TRBV27 and TRBJ1-1, with 8 bases matching TRBD1. V gave up 2 bases and J gave up 0 bases; unmatched junction bases: 5. The CDR3 runs to 16 residues. CDR1 MNHEY and CDR2 SMNVEV come from the germline V gene (reference sequence).

J is TRBJ2-5 and V is TRBV7-9; D is uncertain. V was cut by 4 bases and J by 5 bases, with 8 bases left in between. The CDR3 totals 12 residues. CDR1 and CDR2 from the germline V gene are SEHNR and FQNEAQ (reference sequence). CDR3 coding DNA: TGTGCCAGCAGCTCGCTATGGGAGACCCAGTACTTC. Protein sequence: CASSSLWETQYF.

This rearrangement joins TRBV5-4 to TRBJ2-3; TRBD1 aligns across 10 bases. The CDR3 is 15 amino acids. Germline values: CDR1 SGHNT, CDR2 YYREEE (reference sequence). V shed 0 bases and J 4 bases; nucleotides not matched to a gene: 2. The CDR3 region is CASSLGDRGADTQYF. CDR3 DNA: TGTGCCAGCAGCTTGGGGGACAGGGGCGCAGATACGCAGTATTTT.

J is TRBJ2-1 and V is TRBV6-5; the D is unclear. The V gene lost 6 bases and the J gene lost 3 bases, with 15 bases spanning the gap. Germline assignment: CDR1 MNHEY and CDR2 SVGAGI. The CDR3 has 15 amino acids. The CDR3 nucleotides are TGTGCCAGCAGCCGGTGGGGATTTGTCTACAATGAGCAGTTCTTC. Its translation is CASSRWGFVYNEQFF.

The chain links TRBV6-1 to TRBJ2-4, with a weak D call TRBD1 (7 bases). This CDR3 spans 15 amino acids. V was pared by 0 bases and J by 6 bases, with 12 bases between. CDR1 is MNHNS, CDR2 SASEGT, per germline. CDR3 nucleotide sequence: TGTGCCAGCAGTGAAGCTCAGGGGGGCGGAAACATTCAGTACTTC. Residues: CASSEAQGGGNIQYF.

This rearrangement joins TRBV27 to TRBJ2-5; D call uncertain. The germline gives CDR1 MNHEY, CDR2 SMNVEV (reference sequence). V dropped 0 bases and J dropped 2 bases, with 10 bases sitting between them. The CDR3 spans 15 residues. The CDR3 DNA is TGTGCCAGCAGTTTATCTTCTTACTTGCAAGAGACCCAGTACTTC. The encoded protein is CASSLSSYLQETQYF.

In DNA form, the CDR3 reads TGCGCCAGCAGCCAAGCTCGGACAGGGAGCTACACCTTC. Encoded protein: CASSQARTGSYTF. The chain has TRBV4-1 and TRBJ1-2; 8 nucleotides align to TRBD1. V dropped 1 base and J dropped 9; count of bases not matched to a gene: 4. Germline CDR1 reads MGHRA; CDR2 reads YSYEKL. This CDR3 is built from 13 residues.

The chain couples TRBV7-8 to TRBJ2-2; 9 bases fit TRBD2. The junction had 3 bases not matched to a gene; V was cut back by 6 bases and J by 1 base. This CDR3 comprises 15 residues. Germline loops: CDR1 SGHVS, CDR2 FQNEAQ. The CDR3 region has the DNA TGTGCCAGCAGGTTTAGCGGGGGGAACACCGGGGAGCTGTTTTTT. Translation gives CASRFSGGNTGELFF.

The chain links TRBV18 to TRBJ2-1; 8 bases align to TRBD1. V was pared by 3 bases and J by 7 bases, with 8 bases of the junction left unmatched. Germline V lookup: CDR1 KGHSH, CDR2 LQKENI. This CDR3 spans 15 amino acids. Here the CDR3 DNA reads TGTGCCAGCTCACCGTCGATAACAGGGGGGAATGAGCAGTTCTTC. Translation: CASSPSITGGNEQFF.

Comments on this clone: The sample has other DNA sequences that encode this CDR3 too. The V and J genes are TRBV12-3 or TRBV12-4 and TRBJ2-3; D is ambiguous. The CDR3 covers 12 residues. V lost 4 bases to trimming and J lost 2 bases, with 4 bases between them. The DNA for the CDR3 is TGTGCCAGCAGTTCGAACACAGATACGCAGTATTTT. Residues: CASSSNTDTQYF.

The chain couples TRBV7-9 to TRBJ1-6, with D uncertain. V was cut by 2 bases and J by 5 bases, with 4 bases left in between. This CDR3 contains 13 residues. Germline loops: CDR1 SEHNR, CDR2 FQNEAQ (reference sequence). The CDR3 DNA sequence: TGTGCCAGCAGCTTACAGGATAATTCACCCCTCCACTTT. It translates to CASSLQDNSPLHF.

The chain combines TRBV5-1 with TRBJ2-3; D is possibly TRBD2 (6 bases). The CDR3 extends over 15 amino acids. Germline V gene lookup returns CDR1 SGHRS and CDR2 YFSETQ. V lost 2 bases to trimming and J lost 2 bases, with 12 bases between them. CDR3 sequence: CASSLGGIPTDTQYF. CDR3 sequence (DNA): TGCGCCAGCAGCTTAGGCGGGATTCCCACAGATACGCAGTATTTT.